Listed here are 4 T cell receptor beta chains from one sample, sequenced in a study of CD8+ T cells in alopecia areata. Indicated treatment: oral pan-JAK inhibitor, 5-10 mg twice daily. Alopecia areata patients gave lesional scalp punch biopsies and peripheral blood samples. As the sequencing template, cDNA was produced by extracting RNA and reverse transcribing it. Libraries were prepared by immunoSEQ multiplex PCR; TCRdb keeps only in-frame clonotypes and omits some of them. The sample lists some 4,800 clones, 80% to 95% seen once, with less than 20% in the top ten. Sequenced here: skin, sampled at week 4, from a patient treated with tofacitinib. The receptors were sampled from a human donor with alopecia areata.

The CDR3 DNA sequence: TGTGCCAGCAGCTTGGGGGCAATGGGGACTAGCGGGTTGGATGAGCAGTTCTTC. Protein: CASSLGAMGTSGLDEQFF. The chain links TRBV5-6 to TRBJ2-1, with 12 positions matching TRBD2. V trimming: 0 bases; J trimming: 8 bases; junction bases outside the gene matches: 12. This CDR3 comprises 18 residues. CDR1 and CDR2 (germline): SGHDT, YYEEEE.

This chain links TRBV7-2 with TRBJ1-5; D is unresolved. Germline values: CDR1 SGHTA, CDR2 FQGNSA. This CDR3 comprises 15 residues. V lost 5 bases and J 4 bases, leaving 15 bases between the germline ends. CDR3 DNA sequence: TGTGCCAGCAGCGTTTCAGAGGCTACTAATCAGCCCCAGCATTTT. This encodes CASSVSEATNQPQHF. The full variable domain, in which reference TRBV7-2 and TRBJ1-5 provide the parts outside the CDR3, is GAGVSQSPSNKVTEKGKDVELRCDPISGHTALYWYRQSLGQGLEFLIYFQGNSAPDKSGLPSDRFSAERTGGSVSTLTIQRTQQEDSAVYLCASSVSEATNQPQHFGDGTRLSIL.

The CDR3 is CASSAGTRYTDTQYF. As DNA, the CDR3 is TGTGCCAGCAGTGCGGGGACTAGGTACACAGATACGCAGTATTTT. The genes are TRBV6-1 and TRBJ2-3; TRBD2 matches at 8 bases. Germline CDR1 is MNHNS and CDR2 is SASEGT. CDR3 length equals 15 residues. V trimming: 4 bases; J trimming: 2 bases; junction bases outside the gene matches: 5.

J is TRBJ2-5 and V is TRBV14; tentative D call: TRBD1 (6 bases). This CDR3 is 14 amino acids long. V lost 3 bases, J lost 4 bases, and 12 bases lay in between. Per the germline V gene, CDR1 is SGHDN and CDR2 is FVKESK. CDR3 amino acids: CASSQGARGETQYF. The CDR3 DNA reads as TGTGCCAGCAGCCAGGGGGCGCGCGGAGAGACCCAGTACTTC. The full variable domain, with the rest looked up from reference TRBV14 and TRBJ2-5, is EAGVTQFPSHSVIEKGQTVTLRCDPISGHDNLYWYRRVMGKEIKFLLHFVKESKQDESGMPNNRFLAERTGGTYSTLKVQPAELEDSGVYFCASSQGARGETQYFGPGTRLLVL.